Below, 11 T cell receptor beta chains from the same sample are listed, as sequenced in a study of cytomegalovirus exposure and HLA in healthy donors (dated by TCRdb to the late 2010s). Receptor amplification or capture employed the immunoSEQ multiplex PCR assay. For the multiplex PCR, a mixture combining 60 forward primers for TCR Vbeta segments and 13 reverse primers for TCR Jbeta segments was used. TCRdb obtained this table from immuneACCESS and retained in-frame rearrangements with V and J assigned. These tables miss some clones; where compared with another copy, unresolved V genes account for less than half of the shortfall, and the remainder is unexplained. Present in this sample are under 200,000 clones, approximately 70% of which were seen just once. The top ten constitute less than 3% of the sample. The sequenced sample was PBMCs. Receptor source: a woman aged 40 to 50 in good health and CMV-seropositive.

The V gene is TRBV19, the J gene TRBJ2-2; TRBD1 aligns across 9 bases. Germline V gene data show CDR1 as LNHDA and CDR2 as SQIVND (reference sequence). This CDR3 comprises 15 residues. V gave up 3 bases and J gave up 6 bases; unmatched junction bases: 5. In DNA form, the CDR3 reads TGTGCCAGTAGTATTTGGGGGACAGGGTCCGGGGAGCTGTTTTTT. The encoded protein is CASSIWGTGSGELFF.

The chain links TRBV6-5 to TRBJ1-1; no clear D. The CDR3 has 11 amino acids. Trimming pared 4 bases from V and 8 bases from J, leaving 8 bases between. Germline V gene data show CDR1 as MNHEY and CDR2 as SVGAGI. The CDR3 region is CASSSQWEAFF. In DNA form, the CDR3 reads TGTGCCAGCAGTTCTCAGTGGGAAGCTTTCTTT.

Only a few counts were recorded for this clone. V and J are TRBV19 and TRBJ2-3; perhaps TRBD2 as D (5 bases). Germline V gene data show CDR1 as LNHDA and CDR2 as SQIVND (reference sequence). V dropped 5 bases and J dropped 0 bases, with 9 bases sitting between them. This CDR3 is 14 amino acids long. The CDR3 DNA follows: TGTGCCAGTAGTTCCAGCGGTAGCACAGATACGCAGTATTTT. Translating it yields CASSSSGSTDTQYF.

V usage is TRBV29-1 and J usage is TRBJ1-4; D unresolved. The CDR3 consists of 13 residues. The germline V gene has CDR1 SQVTM and CDR2 ANQGSEA. Trimming removed 0 bases from V and 5 bases from J, with 7 bases in between. The CDR3 sequence: CSVEESENEKLFF. CDR3 sequence (DNA): TGCAGCGTTGAAGAATCGGAGAATGAAAAACTGTTTTTT.

The rearrangement links TRBV6-6 to TRBJ2-3; possibly TRBD1 for D (6 bases). This CDR3 has 14 amino acids. Germline CDR1 is MNHNY and CDR2 is SVGAGI (reference sequence). Between the trimmed V and J ends, which lost 6 bases and 0 bases, there was a span of 10 bases. CDR3 in amino acids: CASSLGQSTDTQYF. The DNA of the CDR3 is TGTGCCAGCAGCTTAGGACAGAGCACAGATACGCAGTATTTT.

This clone was seen more than once but under ten times. The rearrangement joins TRBV7-2 to TRBJ1-5; TRBD1 might be the D (6 bases). The CDR3 has 15 amino acids. CDR1 is SGHTA and CDR2 is FQGNSA in the germline V gene. Trimming pared 3 bases from V and 4 bases from J, leaving 13 bases between. CDR3 nucleotide sequence: TGTGCCAGCAGCTTGTGGGGGGGCGGTAATCAGCCCCAGCATTTT. Translated, it gives CASSLWGGGNQPQHF.

V gene TRBV6-6 combines with J gene TRBJ2-2; 7 bases align to TRBD1. Germline V gene lookup returns CDR1 MNHNY and CDR2 SVGAGI (reference sequence). V gave up 1 base and J gave up 6 bases; unmatched junction bases: 2. This CDR3 region has 14 residues. DNA for the CDR3: TGTGCCAGCAGTTACTTTGGGACAGCCGGGGAGCTGTTTTTT. It encodes CASSYFGTAGELFF.

The V and J genes are TRBV18 and TRBJ1-3; no clear D gene. The germline V gene encodes CDR1 KGHSH and CDR2 LQKENI. V lost 3 bases, J lost 9 bases, and 12 bases lay in between. This CDR3 region has 13 residues. CDR3 in DNA: TGTGCCAGCTCACCTCGTACTCTAACCACCATATATTTT. This encodes CASSPRTLTTIYF.

The chain joins TRBV11-2 to TRBJ2-2; TRBD2 aligns across 10 bases. Germline V gives CDR1 SGHAT, CDR2 FQNNGV. This CDR3 contains 16 residues. V lost 5 bases to trimming and J lost 4 bases; unmatched junction nucleotides: 7. DNA of the CDR3: TGTGCCAGCAGCCCCACTAGCGGGAAGGTCACCGGGGAGCTGTTTTTT. It codes for CASSPTSGKVTGELFF.

The chain combines TRBV5-4 with TRBJ2-6; the D is unclear. Germline values: CDR1 SGHNT, CDR2 YYREEE (reference sequence). V was trimmed by 6 bases and J by 0 bases, leaving 13 bases between them. The CDR3 covers 16 residues. CDR3 sequence (DNA): TGTGCCAGCACCCCGACTGGAAACTCTGGGGCCAACGTCCTGACTTTC. Residues: CASTPTGNSGANVLTF.

The CDR3 loop reads CASSSGQGVNTGELFF. In DNA form, the CDR3 reads TGTGCCAGCAGCTCCGGACAGGGGGTCAACACCGGGGAGCTGTTTTTT. The chain carries TRBV7-9 and TRBJ2-2; 10 bases line up with TRBD1. The length of the CDR3 is 16 residues. V was pared by 4 bases and J by 2 bases, with 4 bases of the junction left unmatched. The germline V gene has CDR1 SEHNR and CDR2 FQNEAQ (reference sequence).